Below, 32 T cell receptor beta chains from the same sample are listed, as sequenced in a study of cytomegalovirus exposure and HLA in healthy donors (dated 2017 in TCRdb). Library prep was done by the immunoSEQ multiplex PCR assay. For the multiplex PCR, a mixture combining 60 forward primers for TCR Vbeta segments and 13 reverse primers for TCR Jbeta segments was used. Not all clones reach the TCRdb copy of this immuneACCESS table, which keeps in-frame sequences only. Checked studies attribute under half of the gap to unresolved V genes and leave the rest unexplained. Counted in this sample were about 140,000 clones; 70% to 90% of them appeared once. The ten top clones hold over 2% of the sample. The sequenced sample consisted of PBMCs. The receptors shown here come from a man aged 50-60 years in good health and CMV-seronegative.

This rearrangement joins TRBV9 to TRBJ1-2; 11 positions match TRBD1. The CDR3 totals 14 residues. J gave up 4 bases and V 2 bases, and 1 base lay outside the gene matches. Germline CDR1 reads SGDLS; CDR2 reads YYNGEE. CDR3 in amino acids: CASSVGTGGYGYTF. The CDR3 DNA reads as TGTGCCAGCAGCGTTGGGACAGGGGGCTATGGCTACACCTTC.

This rearrangement joins TRBV30 to TRBJ1-3, with 7 bases that match TRBD1. The V gene end was trimmed by 7 bases and the J gene end by 2 bases; junction bases not matched to a gene: 5. This CDR3 region has 13 residues. Germline values: CDR1 GTSNPN, CDR2 SVGIG (reference sequence). The CDR3 bases are TGTGCCTCGACAGGGTTGACTGGAAACACCATATATTTT. Amino acid sequence: CASTGLTGNTIYF.

The chain has TRBV7-9 and TRBJ2-2; 10 nucleotides agree with TRBD1. Germline V gene data show CDR1 as SEHNR and CDR2 as FQNEAQ (reference sequence). Germline trimming cut 4 bases from V and 4 bases from J; bases unmatched to any gene: 6. This CDR3 has 16 residues. Here the CDR3 DNA reads TGTGCCAGCAGCTCCCGGGACAGGGGTGCCACCGGGGAGCTGTTTTTT. This translates into CASSSRDRGATGELFF.

The genes are TRBV6-5 and TRBJ2-7, with D possibly TRBD1 on 6 matching bases. The CDR3 length is 12 residues. With 4 bases removed from V and 3 bases from J, the gap between germline ends came to 7 bases. Germline values: CDR1 MNHEY, CDR2 SVGAGI. CDR3 protein: CASSSDSYEQYF. CDR3 DNA: TGTGCCAGCAGTTCGGACAGCTACGAGCAGTACTTC.

This rearrangement joins TRBV5-1 to TRBJ2-5; D is perhaps TRBD2 (7 bases). From germline, CDR1 is SGHRS and CDR2 YFSETQ. The CDR3 extends over 15 amino acids. Trimming took off 7 bases at V and 4 bases at J, with 20 bases between the two ends. The chain's CDR3 is CASWRGGGRGETQYF. CDR3 nucleotide sequence: TGCGCCAGCTGGAGGGGGGGCGGCCGGGGAGAGACCCAGTACTTC.

This clone came up a few times. The chain is built from TRBV27 and TRBJ1-6; D might be TRBD1 (6 bases). V lost 6 bases and J 6 bases, leaving 12 bases between the germline ends. This CDR3 is 14 amino acids long. Germline CDR1 is MNHEY and CDR2 is SMNVEV (reference sequence). This CDR3 is CASRWDTTNSPLHF. Written as DNA, the CDR3 is TGTGCCAGCAGGTGGGACACGACTAATTCACCCCTCCACTTT.

The CDR3 region is CASSQGRTEAFF. The DNA of the CDR3 is TGTGCCAGCAGCCAGGGCAGGACTGAAGCTTTCTTT. The chain uses TRBV6-1 and TRBJ1-1; D might be TRBD1 (5 bases). Germline CDR1 is MNHNS and CDR2 is SASEGT. V dropped 6 bases and J dropped 5 bases, with 10 bases sitting between them. CDR3 length equals 12 residues.

This clone was seen a handful of times. J is TRBJ2-3 and V is TRBV9; 7 bases map to TRBD2. This CDR3 is built from 15 residues. V was clipped by 1 base and J by 2 bases; unmatched bases: 4. The germline CDR1 and CDR2 sequences are SGDLS and YYNGEE. The CDR3 sequence is CASSVRDYNTDTQYF. The CDR3 coding sequence is TGTGCCAGCAGCGTAAGGGACTACAACACAGATACGCAGTATTTT.

The CDR3: CASSEGGSTNTGELFF. The DNA for the CDR3 is TGTGCCAGCAGTGAGGGAGGGTCAACGAACACCGGGGAGCTGTTTTTT. The V call is TRBV6-4, the J call TRBJ2-2, with 7 bases lining up with TRBD2. V was pared by 3 bases and J by 0 bases, with 4 bases of the junction left unmatched. This CDR3 comprises 16 residues. Germline V gene sequence: CDR1 MRHNA, CDR2 SNTAGT.

The chain couples TRBV19 to TRBJ2-1, with 7 bases that match TRBD2. After removal of 7 bases from V and 7 bases from J, the junction contained 13 bases not matched to a gene. Germline V gene sequence: CDR1 LNHDA, CDR2 SQIVND (reference sequence). CDR3 length: 15 residues. In DNA, the CDR3 is TGTGCCAGTACCCCTCGGGAGCGGGGAGGGAATGAGCAGTTCTTC. Amino acids: CASTPRERGGNEQFF.

V usage is TRBV2 and J usage is TRBJ1-2; no clear D. The V end lost 3 bases, the J end lost 5 bases, and 4 bases lay between the germline ends. Germline lookup yields CDR1 SNHLY and CDR2 FYNNEI. CDR3 length equals 11 residues. The CDR3 DNA reads as TGTGCCAGCAGTGATCGGTATGGCTACACCTTC. This gives the protein CASSDRYGYTF.

The chain uses TRBV5-4 and TRBJ2-7, with TRBD1 identical over 11 bases. Per germline, CDR1 SGHNT and CDR2 YYREEE (reference sequence). The CDR3 is made up of 15 amino acids. With 2 bases clipped from V and 3 bases from J, the junction kept 4 bases outside the gene matches. The CDR3 reads CASSFRDRGSYEQYF. In DNA, the CDR3 is TGTGCCAGCAGCTTCCGGGACAGGGGGAGCTACGAGCAGTACTTC.

CDR3 protein: CASNLAGGLYNEQFF. CDR3 nucleotide sequence: TGTGCCAGCAACCTAGCGGGGGGTTTATACAATGAGCAGTTCTTC. This rearrangement joins TRBV6-5 to TRBJ2-1, with 11 positions matching TRBD2. V was clipped by 7 bases and J by 4 bases; unmatched bases: 6. The CDR3 sequence is 15 residues long. CDR1 is MNHEY and CDR2 is SVGAGI in the germline V gene.

The gene calls are TRBV2 and TRBJ1-1; no clear D gene. The CDR3 loop spans 13 amino acids. CDR1 is SNHLY and CDR2 is FYNNEI in the germline V gene. Trimming removed 10 bases from V and 7 bases from J, with 19 bases in between. The chain's CDR3 is CAILTWELSEAFF. CDR3 nucleotide sequence: TGTGCCATCCTGACTTGGGAGCTCAGTGAAGCTTTCTTT.

Here the CDR3 DNA reads TGTGCCAGCAGCTTAGAGTTTCGCGGTGGGGCCCTCAATGAGCAGTTCTTC. Translated: CASSLEFRGGALNEQFF. V usage is TRBV7-6 and J usage is TRBJ2-1; D possibly corresponds to TRBD1 (5 bases). Germline CDR1 SGHVS, CDR2 FNYEAQ. CDR3 length: 17 residues. Trimming took 1 base from V and 6 from J, leaving 19 bases between them.

The chain links TRBV15 to TRBJ2-7; tentatively, D is TRBD1 (6 bases). Trimming took 0 bases from V and 9 from J, leaving 24 bases between them. This CDR3 has 17 amino acids. Germline V gene lookup returns CDR1 LNHNV and CDR2 YYDKDF (reference sequence). CDR3 protein: CATSRDGAAGVNKAQYF. The DNA for the CDR3 is TGTGCCACCAGCAGAGATGGCGCGGCAGGGGTTAATAAAGCGCAGTACTTC.

Concerning this clone: Other DNA sequences in the same sample also yield this CDR3. The J gene is TRBJ1-1, the V gene TRBV6-1; 8 bases fit TRBD1. Trimming at V came to 4 bases and at J to 2 bases, leaving 3 bases not matched to a gene. The CDR3 covers 14 residues. Germline CDR1 and CDR2: MNHNS and SASEGT. In nucleotides, the CDR3 is TGTGCCAGCAGTGTAGGACAGGGCAACACTGAAGCTTTCTTT. This gives the protein CASSVGQGNTEAFF.

The chain is built from TRBV30 and TRBJ1-4; 9 bases match TRBD1. Unmatched junction bases numbered 8, after V lost 1 base and J lost 8 bases. The length of the CDR3 is 15 residues. Germline-derived CDR1 and CDR2 are GTSNPN and SVGIG (reference sequence). CDR3 DNA sequence: TGTGCCTGGAGTGCCAACAGGGGGCGGAGGGAAAAACTGTTTTTT. Translating it yields CAWSANRGRREKLFF.

The chain couples TRBV29-1 to TRBJ2-4; tentative D call: TRBD1 (6 bases). Germline lookup yields CDR1 SQVTM and CDR2 ANQGSEA. Trimming pared 4 bases from V and 9 bases from J, leaving 19 bases between. This CDR3 contains 14 residues. CDR3 protein: CSVASGDRGIIQYF. The CDR3 DNA reads TGCAGCGTTGCCTCAGGGGACCGAGGAATCATTCAGTACTTC.

V and J are TRBV20-1 and TRBJ2-7; D is undetermined. This CDR3 spans 10 amino acids. CDR1 and CDR2 (germline): DFQATT, SNEGSKA (reference sequence). Trimming shortened V by 3 bases and J by 6 bases, and 6 bases separated the two germline ends. The CDR3 region is CSASVSEQYF. The DNA for the CDR3 is TGCAGTGCTAGCGTGTCCGAGCAGTACTTC.

The chain uses TRBV27 and TRBJ2-7; no definite D call. V lost 3 bases, J lost 2 bases, and 14 bases lay in between. CDR3 size: 15 residues. In germline, CDR1 is MNHEY, CDR2 SMNVEV (reference sequence). CDR3 protein: CASSFRQGGAYEQYF. For the CDR3, the DNA is TGTGCCAGCAGTTTCCGGCAAGGCGGAGCCTACGAGCAGTACTTC.

V is TRBV28 and J is TRBJ1-1; D is undetermined. Trimming stripped 4 bases from V and 8 bases from J, with 11 bases between. The CDR3 is 12 amino acids. The germline V gene encodes CDR1 MDHEN and CDR2 SYDVKM. CDR3 in DNA: TGTGCCAGCAGTTACTCGAAGATCGAAGCTTTCTTT. It yields the protein CASSYSKIEAFF.

The J gene is TRBJ2-5, the V gene TRBV7-8; TRBD2 aligns across 11 bases. V shed 3 bases, J shed 1 base, and the junction held 4 bases outside the gene matches. The CDR3 contains 16 residues. CDR1 is SGHVS and CDR2 is FQNEAQ in the germline V gene. Here the CDR3 DNA reads TGTGCCAGCAGCTTCCGACTAGCGGGACCCCAAGAGACCCAGTACTTC. This gives the protein CASSFRLAGPQETQYF.

CDR3 loop: CASSLGFAANTGELFF. For the CDR3, the DNA is TGTGCCAGCAGCTTAGGGTTCGCAGCGAACACCGGGGAGCTGTTTTTT. V usage is TRBV7-9 and J usage is TRBJ2-2, with D unresolved. Trimming pared 1 base from V and 0 bases from J, leaving 9 bases between. This CDR3 comprises 16 residues. Germline V gene data show CDR1 as SEHNR and CDR2 as FQNEAQ (reference sequence).

This sequence joins TRBV11-2 and TRBJ1-1; D perhaps matches TRBD1 (5 bases). V lost 4 bases and J 4 bases, leaving 16 bases between the germline ends. This CDR3 has 15 amino acids. CDR1 is SGHAT and CDR2 is FQNNGV in the germline V gene. The CDR3 DNA follows: TGTGCCAGCAGCTCCCTGAACGGGGGGGGCACTGAAGCTTTCTTT. Translating gives CASSSLNGGGTEAFF.

This rearrangement joins TRBV6-4 to TRBJ2-1, with TRBD2 identical over 16 bases. CDR3 length equals 16 residues. CDR1 and CDR2 from the germline V gene are MRHNA and SNTAGT. With 6 bases clipped from V and 7 bases from J, the junction kept 6 bases outside the gene matches. The CDR3 spells CASSRQGLAGGNEQFF. CDR3 nucleotide sequence: TGTGCCAGCAGCCGACAGGGACTAGCGGGAGGGAATGAGCAGTTCTTC.

This chain connects TRBV30 to TRBJ1-5; TRBD1 agrees at 8 bases. J was trimmed by 5 bases and V by 0 bases; bases with no gene match: 15. The V gene's germline CDR1 is GTSNPN and CDR2 SVGIG (reference sequence). The CDR3 loop spans 18 amino acids. The CDR3 sequence: CAWSVGQGVSPYDQPQHF. For the CDR3, the DNA is TGTGCCTGGAGTGTAGGACAGGGAGTCTCACCCTACGATCAGCCCCAGCATTTT.

The V call is TRBV27, the J call TRBJ2-1; a weak D match, TRBD2 (5 bases). Germline assignment: CDR1 MNHEY and CDR2 SMNVEV (reference sequence). The CDR3 is 14 amino acids. V was pared by 6 bases and J by 4 bases, with 13 bases between. CDR3 in DNA: TGTGCCAGCAGCCCTGACTACCGTTACAATGAGCAGTTCTTC. Translating gives CASSPDYRYNEQFF.

The chain carries TRBV5-4 and TRBJ1-4, with D unresolved. V was cut by 1 base and J by 8 bases, with 12 bases left in between. Germline CDR1 SGHNT, CDR2 YYREEE (reference sequence). This CDR3 is 14 amino acids long. CDR3 coding DNA: TGTGCCAGCAGCTTGAAGGGCCCGGGGGAAAAACTGTTTTTT. It codes for CASSLKGPGEKLFF.

The V gene is TRBV13, the J gene TRBJ1-4, with a possible D match to TRBD1 (6 bases). The CDR3 consists of 13 residues. The V gene lost 8 bases and the J gene lost 8 bases, with 15 bases spanning the gap. Germline values: CDR1 PRHDT, CDR2 FYEKMQ (reference sequence). The CDR3 here is CASAGRTVEKLFF. Written as DNA, the CDR3 is TGTGCCAGCGCGGGTCGGACAGTAGAAAAACTGTTTTTT.

The chain carries TRBV5-1 and TRBJ2-1; D not certain. The germline V gene has CDR1 SGHRS and CDR2 YFSETQ. This CDR3 comprises 14 residues. V was shortened by 3 bases and J by 4 bases, with 11 bases between the two germline ends. This CDR3 reads CASSSPPGYNEQFF. The CDR3 DNA is TGCGCCAGCAGCTCTCCTCCCGGTTACAATGAGCAGTTCTTC.

This clone was recorded a few times. This chain connects TRBV2 to TRBJ2-7; 10 positions agree with TRBD1. V lost 6 bases to trimming and J lost 3 bases; unmatched junction nucleotides: 5. The CDR3 sequence is 14 residues long. Germline V gene data show CDR1 as SNHLY and CDR2 as FYNNEI. The DNA of the CDR3 is TGTGCCAGCAGGACAGGGGGCATAGTCTACGAGCAGTACTTC. Amino acids: CASRTGGIVYEQYF.